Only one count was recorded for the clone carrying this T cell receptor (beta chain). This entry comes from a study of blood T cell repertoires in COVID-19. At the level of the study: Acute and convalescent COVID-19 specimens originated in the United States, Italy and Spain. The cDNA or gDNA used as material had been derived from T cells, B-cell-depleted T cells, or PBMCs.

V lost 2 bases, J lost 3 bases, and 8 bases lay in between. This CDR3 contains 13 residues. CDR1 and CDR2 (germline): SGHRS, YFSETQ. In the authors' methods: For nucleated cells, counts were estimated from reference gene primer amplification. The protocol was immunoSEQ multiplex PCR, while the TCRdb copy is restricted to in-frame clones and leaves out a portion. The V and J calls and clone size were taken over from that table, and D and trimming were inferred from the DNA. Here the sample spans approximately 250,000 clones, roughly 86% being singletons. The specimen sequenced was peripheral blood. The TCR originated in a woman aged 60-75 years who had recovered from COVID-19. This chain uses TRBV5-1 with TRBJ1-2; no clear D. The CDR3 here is CASSFTADYGYTF. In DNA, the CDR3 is TGCGCCAGCAGCTTCACAGCGGACTATGGCTACACCTTC.